Included here is one T cell receptor (beta chain) sequence, with context. Its antigen is not identified. Production of TCR cDNA was by 5'RACE template switching, which also added a universal primer site and UMIs. TCRdb used MiXCR to reprocess the 5' RACE reads, holding one entry per CDR3 protein. Here the sample spans 300,000 or so distinct CDR3 sequences, roughly 6.8% being singletons. These data belong to a study of T cells after yellow fever vaccination. Study-level points and caveats: Abundant bulk-derived clonotypes could contaminate FACS-sorted repertoires. A small proportion of clonotypes was detected in both the CD4 and CD8 compartments. The secondary response was weaker, and its peak arrived faster, on day 5 versus 15.

Germline assignment: CDR1 SGHVS and CDR2 FQNEAQ. This CDR3 contains 16 residues. The ends lost 5 bases at V and 2 bases at J; junction bases unmatched: 6. The V call is TRBV7-8, the J call TRBJ2-5; 12 bases agree with TRBD2. Source: PBMCs, taken roughly 46 days after the first yellow fever vaccination. The source is a man aged 18-30 years who received the YFV17D yellow fever vaccine. CDR3 in DNA: TGTGCCAGCAGCCCGGCTAGCGGGGGGGGACAAGAGACCCAGTACTTC. Encoded protein: CASSPASGGGQETQYF.